The sequence of this T cell receptor beta chain was determined in a study of cytomegalovirus exposure and HLA in healthy donors. This clone has a single count. Its antigen is still unknown. PCR was performed using 60 Vbeta and 13 Jbeta primers. Assay used: immunoSEQ multiplex PCR; TCRdb lists only in-frame clones, some missing. This sample has about 90,000 clones, with roughly 60% found just once. The trim removed 5 bases at V and 4 bases at J, leaving 2 bases unmatched. The CDR3 extends over 13 amino acids. Germline CDR1 is LNHDA and CDR2 is SQIVND (reference sequence). Study-level findings and limits: In a later analysis, TCR association rates varied by HLA locus: DRB1 most, HLA-C fewest.

Sequences were obtained from PBMCs. This rearrangement joins TRBV19 to TRBJ1-2; 9 bases align to TRBD1. The TCR comes from a woman aged 25 to 39 in good health and CMV-seropositive. The CDR3 bases are TGTGCCAGTAGTGACAGGGGGACCTATGGCTACACCTTC. Encoded protein: CASSDRGTYGYTF. Together with reference TRBV19 and TRBJ1-2, the CDR3 gives the full variable domain: DGGITQSPKYLFRKEGQNVTLSCEQNLNHDAMYWYRQDPGQGLRLIYYSQIVNDFQKGDIAEGYSVSREKKESFPLTVTSAQKNPTAFYLCASSDRGTYGYTFGSGTRLTVV.